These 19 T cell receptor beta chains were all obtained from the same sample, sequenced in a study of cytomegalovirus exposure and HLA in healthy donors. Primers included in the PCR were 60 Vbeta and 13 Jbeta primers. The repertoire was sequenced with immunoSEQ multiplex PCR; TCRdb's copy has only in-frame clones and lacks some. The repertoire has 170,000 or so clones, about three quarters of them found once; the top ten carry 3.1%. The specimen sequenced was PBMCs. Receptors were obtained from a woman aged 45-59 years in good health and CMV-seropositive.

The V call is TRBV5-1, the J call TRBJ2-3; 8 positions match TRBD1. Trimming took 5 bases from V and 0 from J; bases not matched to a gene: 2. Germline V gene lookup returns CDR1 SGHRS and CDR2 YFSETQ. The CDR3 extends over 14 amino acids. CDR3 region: CASRGQGSTDTQYF. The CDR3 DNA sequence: TGCGCCAGCAGAGGACAGGGAAGCACAGATACGCAGTATTTT.

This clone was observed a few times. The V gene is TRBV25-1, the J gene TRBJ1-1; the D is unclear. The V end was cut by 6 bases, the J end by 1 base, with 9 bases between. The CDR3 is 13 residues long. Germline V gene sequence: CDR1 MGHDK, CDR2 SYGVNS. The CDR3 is CASSLLQNTEAFF. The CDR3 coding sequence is TGTGCCAGCAGCCTACTCCAGAACACTGAAGCTTTCTTT. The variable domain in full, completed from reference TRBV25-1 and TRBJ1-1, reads EADIYQTPRYLVIGTGKKITLECSQTMGHDKMYWYQQDPGMELHLIHYSYGVNSTEKGDLSSESTVSRIRTEHFPLTLESARPSHTSQYLCASSLLQNTEAFFGQGTRLTVV.

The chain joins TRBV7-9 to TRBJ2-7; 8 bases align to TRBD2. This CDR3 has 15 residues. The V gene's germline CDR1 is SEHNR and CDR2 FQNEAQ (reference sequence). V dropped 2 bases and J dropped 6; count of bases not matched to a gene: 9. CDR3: CASSLNGRAVGEQYF. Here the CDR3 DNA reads TGTGCCAGCAGCTTAAACGGGAGGGCCGTTGGCGAGCAGTACTTC.

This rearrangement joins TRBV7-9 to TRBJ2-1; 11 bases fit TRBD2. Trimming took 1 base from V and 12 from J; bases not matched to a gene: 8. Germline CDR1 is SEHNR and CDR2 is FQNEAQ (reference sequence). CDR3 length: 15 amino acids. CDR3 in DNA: TGTGCCAGCAGCTTAGGAGGACTAGCGGGCCCGGGGCAGTTCTTC. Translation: CASSLGGLAGPGQFF.

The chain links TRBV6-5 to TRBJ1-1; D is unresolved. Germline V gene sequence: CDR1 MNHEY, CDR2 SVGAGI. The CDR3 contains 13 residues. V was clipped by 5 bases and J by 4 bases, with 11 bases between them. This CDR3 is CASSEMRATEAFF. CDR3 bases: TGTGCCAGCAGTGAAATGAGAGCCACTGAAGCTTTCTTT.

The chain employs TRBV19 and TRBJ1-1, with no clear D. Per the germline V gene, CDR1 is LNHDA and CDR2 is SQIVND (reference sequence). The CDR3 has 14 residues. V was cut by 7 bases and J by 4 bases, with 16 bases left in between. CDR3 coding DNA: TGTGCCAGTAACGAGGGAGGCGGCGGCACTGAAGCTTTCTTT. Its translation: CASNEGGGGTEAFF.

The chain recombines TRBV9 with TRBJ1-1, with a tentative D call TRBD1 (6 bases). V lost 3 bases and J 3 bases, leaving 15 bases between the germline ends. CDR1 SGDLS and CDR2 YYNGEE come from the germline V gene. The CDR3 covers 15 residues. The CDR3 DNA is TGTGCCAGCAGCGCATGGACAGAAGGGCACACTGAAGCTTTCTTT. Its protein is CASSAWTEGHTEAFF.

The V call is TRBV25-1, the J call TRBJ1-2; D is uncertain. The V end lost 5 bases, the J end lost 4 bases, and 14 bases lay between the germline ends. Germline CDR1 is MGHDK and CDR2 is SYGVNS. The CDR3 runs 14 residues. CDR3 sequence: CASSRMEPGYGYTF. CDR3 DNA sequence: TGTGCCAGCAGTCGCATGGAACCGGGCTATGGCTACACCTTC.

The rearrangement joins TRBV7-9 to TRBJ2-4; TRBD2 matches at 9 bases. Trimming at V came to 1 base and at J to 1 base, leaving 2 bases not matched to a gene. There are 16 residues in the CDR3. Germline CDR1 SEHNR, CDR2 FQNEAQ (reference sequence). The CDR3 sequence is CASSLGSGSAKNIQYF. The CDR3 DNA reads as TGTGCCAGCAGCTTAGGTAGCGGGAGCGCCAAAAACATTCAGTACTTC.

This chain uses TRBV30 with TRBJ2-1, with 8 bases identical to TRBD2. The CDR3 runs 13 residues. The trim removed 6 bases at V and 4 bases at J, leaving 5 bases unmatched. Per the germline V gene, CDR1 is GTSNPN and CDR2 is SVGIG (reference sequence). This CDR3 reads CACGGTRYNEQFF. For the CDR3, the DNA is TGTGCCTGCGGGGGGACTAGATACAATGAGCAGTTCTTC.

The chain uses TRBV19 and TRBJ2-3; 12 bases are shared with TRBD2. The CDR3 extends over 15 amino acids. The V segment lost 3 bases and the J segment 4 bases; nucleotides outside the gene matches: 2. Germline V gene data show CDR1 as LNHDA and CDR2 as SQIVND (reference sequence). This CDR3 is CASSIRTSGADTQYF. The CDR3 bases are TGTGCCAGTAGTATTAGGACTAGCGGGGCAGATACGCAGTATTTT.

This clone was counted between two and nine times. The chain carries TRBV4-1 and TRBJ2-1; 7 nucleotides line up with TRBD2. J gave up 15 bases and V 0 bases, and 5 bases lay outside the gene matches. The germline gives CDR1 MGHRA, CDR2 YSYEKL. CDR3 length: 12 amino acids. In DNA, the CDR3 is TGCGCCAGCAGCCAAGAGGTGGGAGGGAGGTTCTTC. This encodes CASSQEVGGRFF.

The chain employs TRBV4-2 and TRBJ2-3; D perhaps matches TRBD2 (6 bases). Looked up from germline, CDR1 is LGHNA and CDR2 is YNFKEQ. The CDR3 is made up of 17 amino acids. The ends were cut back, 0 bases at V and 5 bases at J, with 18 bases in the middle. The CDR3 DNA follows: TGTGCCAGCAGCCAAGAATGGACTACCAACCCTGTAGATACGCAGTATTTT. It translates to CASSQEWTTNPVDTQYF.

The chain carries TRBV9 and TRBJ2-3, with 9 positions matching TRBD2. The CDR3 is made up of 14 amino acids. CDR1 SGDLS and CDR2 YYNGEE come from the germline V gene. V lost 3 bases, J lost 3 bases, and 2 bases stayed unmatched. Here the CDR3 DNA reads TGTGCCAGCAGCGCAGGACTAGCGACAGATACGCAGTATTTT. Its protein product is CASSAGLATDTQYF.

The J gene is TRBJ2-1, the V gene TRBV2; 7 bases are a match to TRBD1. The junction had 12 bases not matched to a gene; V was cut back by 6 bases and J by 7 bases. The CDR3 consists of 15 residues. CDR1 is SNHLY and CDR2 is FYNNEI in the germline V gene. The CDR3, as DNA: TGTGCCAGCAGCCAGGAAGGGGGCCTTGGGAATGAGCAGTTCTTC. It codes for CASSQEGGLGNEQFF.

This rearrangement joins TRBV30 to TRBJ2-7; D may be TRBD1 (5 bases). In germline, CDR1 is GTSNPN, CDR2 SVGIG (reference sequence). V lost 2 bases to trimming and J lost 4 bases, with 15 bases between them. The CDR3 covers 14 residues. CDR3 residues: CAWSPGLGAYEQYF. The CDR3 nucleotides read TGTGCCTGGAGTCCCGGGTTAGGGGCATACGAGCAGTACTTC. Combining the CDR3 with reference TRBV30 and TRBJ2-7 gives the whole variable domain SQTIHQWPATLVQPVGSPLSLECTVEGTSNPNLYWYRQAAGRGLQLLFYSVGIGQISSEVPQNLSASRPQDRQFILSSKKLLLSDSGFYLCAWSPGLGAYEQYFGPGTRLTVT.

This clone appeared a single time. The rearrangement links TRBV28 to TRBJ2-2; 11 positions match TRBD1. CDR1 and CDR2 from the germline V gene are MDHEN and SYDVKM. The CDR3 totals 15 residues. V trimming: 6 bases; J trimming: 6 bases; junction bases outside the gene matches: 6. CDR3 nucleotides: TGTGCCAGCAGGGGGCCGGGACAGGGGGCCGGGGAGCTGTTTTTT. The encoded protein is CASRGPGQGAGELFF.

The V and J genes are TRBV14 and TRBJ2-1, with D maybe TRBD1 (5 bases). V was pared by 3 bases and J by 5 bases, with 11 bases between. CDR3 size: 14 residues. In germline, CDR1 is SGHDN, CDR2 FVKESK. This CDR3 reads CASSQDIGHNEQFF. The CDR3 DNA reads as TGTGCCAGCAGCCAGGACATAGGGCACAATGAGCAGTTCTTC.

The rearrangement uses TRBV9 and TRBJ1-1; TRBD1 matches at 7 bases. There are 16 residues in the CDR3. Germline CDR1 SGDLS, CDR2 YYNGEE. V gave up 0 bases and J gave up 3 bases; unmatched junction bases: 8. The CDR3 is CASSVGGGRADTEAFF. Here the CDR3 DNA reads TGTGCCAGCAGCGTAGGAGGGGGCAGGGCGGACACTGAAGCTTTCTTT.